The TCR beta chain under discussion was sequenced for a study of cytomegalovirus exposure and HLA in healthy donors (TCRdb year 2017). In terms of the full investigation: An earlier analysis of 587 of the donors reported roughly 270 Gb of sequence data and 117 million unique TCR beta sequences from about 200 million T cells. Because of strong linkage in the cohort, a few DR-DQ haplotypes were treated as single units for association and clustering. Both class I and class II loci were covered by HLA typing, at four-digit resolution. An early release that covered fewer than 750 HLA-typed donors contained approximately 320 gigabases of sequencing data and 85 million to 100 million unique TCR sequences. Among about 390 genotyped donors of the cohort, an average of 235,054 unique TCR beta nucleotide sequences were sequenced per donor, roughly 20% of them non-productive. High-throughput TCR immunosequencing, statistical association of individual TCRs with disease status, and machine learning were combined to predict cytomegalovirus infection status. Donor age, sex, ethnicity and CMV serostatus were compiled alongside the repertoire data. The number of donors typed differed by locus, with about 629-640 for A, B, C, DRB1 and DQB1, 522 for DQA1, 606 for DPA1, and approximately 470 for DPB1. A later genetic analysis used genome-wide SNP genotypes for about three fifths of the 666 donors, treating that subset as a discovery cohort. Of the approximately 370 genotyped donors, approximately 80% were placed in the genetic ancestry cluster associated with self-reported Caucasian donors. Along with the approximately 700-subject first cohort, a separate validation cohort of 120 different subjects was used. The study profiled the T cell repertoires of 500 to 800 subjects by immunosequencing and related them to cytomegalovirus serostatus. A later analysis re-examined previously published TCR beta repertoires from just over 650 donors and added high-resolution HLA genotyping to investigate patterns of TCR occurrence. Every repertoire in the discovery cohort had been generated on one and the same sequencing platform. The aim of the study was to test whether cataloging public T cell receptors could identify signatures of past pathogen exposure. Rather than using new phenotypic data, the later analysis identified candidate immune exposures from TCR beta sequences and from how often those sequences occurred across donors. In an earlier analysis of a few hundred of the donors, high-throughput TCR beta sequencing was used to judge whether each TCR beta V gene segment behaved as functional or pseudogenic.

Broader findings and caveats from the paper: A later analysis found that HLA-associated TCR beta chains were more clonally expanded and had lower generation probabilities than equally common non-associated chains. The presence/absence analyses assumed that sequencing depth was roughly uniform across donors, and that assumption may not be true. Specific HLA alleles were associated with over 15,000 TCR beta sequences at a false discovery rate of 0.05 in a later analysis. About 17 rarely observed V segments, including chromosome 9 orphons, were excluded from the earlier analysis of several hundred of the donors because counts were too low. In a later analysis, several top co-occurrence clusters were reported to appear linked to parvovirus B19, influenza, CMV and Epstein-Barr virus. The study gave a list of about 150 TCR beta chains associated with cytomegalovirus. A further reported finding was that TCR beta sequences accurately predicted the HLA-A and HLA-B alleles for most subjects in the first cohort. Cytomegalovirus status was reported to be diagnosed by the classifier with high specificity and sensitivity in both the original and validation cohorts. This cohort had only TCR beta chains sequenced, and the lack of alpha or paired-chain data limited which features could be detected. The 87-base-pair reads could not distinguish some IMGT-functional V segments, including TRBV6-2 and TRBV6-3, so those segments were excluded. A later analysis found that TCR association rates varied across HLA loci, with DRB1 alleles showing the most associated TCRs and HLA-C alleles the fewest. In vitro tests confirmed that a few of the cytomegalovirus-associated TCR beta chains recognize cytomegalovirus antigens. In a later analysis, most CMV-associated TCR beta chains were found to appear HLA-restricted, with HLA associations seemingly driven largely by CMV exposure. An earlier analysis of some 560 of the donors showed that most TCR beta V segments appeared in productive rearrangements either about 87% or about 30% of the time, which broadly matched IMGT annotations. A later genetic analysis reported fewer N-insertions in productive TCRs among donors in an Asian-associated ancestry cluster than the roughly 690-donor mean. Linkage disequilibrium might explain the correlated functional status among segregating V segments, but an unknown experimental factor could not be excluded. Most TCR sequences were observed very rarely across donors, whereas some public TCRs were present in many individuals. An association between a missense DCLRE1C variant and V-gene and J-gene trimming of TCR beta chains was found in a later genetic analysis and replicated in an independent cohort. A cluster of highly shared sequence variants was judged likely to be a technical artifact of the sequencing pipeline. CMV serostatus was the only immune exposure information available for the cohort. When HLA alleles, especially DR and DQ, strongly co-occurred, TCR associations were difficult to assign to individual alleles. It was suggested by the authors that the approach could potentially be generalized to other disease states and immunological phenotypes. Because HLA typing was missing for some donors at each locus, association tests included only the typed subset.

The germline V gene encodes CDR1 SGHRS and CDR2 YFSETQ. Relative to germline, V is missing 4 bases and J is missing 3 bases, with 2 bases of the junction outside any gene match. The CDR3 sequence holds 14 residues, the cysteine and phenylalanine included. Of the read, only the CDR3 DNA is kept; its 42 bases are in frame from base 1. A note on this clone: What this receptor recognizes is not known. One base away there is no much larger clone; base qualities are not given. Different DNA sequences within this sample yield the same CDR3.

The library was built by means of the immunoSEQ multiplex PCR assay. The multiplex PCR relied on a mix of 60 forward primers for TCR Vbeta segments and 13 reverse primers for TCR Jbeta segments. The CDR3 region of rearranged TCR beta genes was amplified from genomic DNA with a multiplex PCR assay. Amplified TCR beta libraries were sequenced as 87-base-pair reads on the Illumina HiSeq System. In the paper's pipeline: A later analysis counted approximately 84 million unique TCR beta chains across the 666 repertoires, and around 9.9 million of these chains were shared by at least two donors. A nearest-neighbor algorithm error-corrected the raw reads and collapsed the reads into unique sequences, merging closely related sequences to remove PCR and sequencing errors. To assign V, D and J gene segments, CDR3 sequences were aligned to IMGT reference sequences. For a sequence to be retained, a match of at least six nucleotides to both a V gene segment and a J gene segment was required. A rearrangement was called productive if the CDR3 had no stop codons and remained in frame with V and J, and every other rearrangement was called non-productive. Following IMGT convention, CDR3 was defined as the stretch from the second conserved V-encoded cysteine up to the conserved J-encoded phenylalanine. In an earlier analysis of around 570 of the donors, sequences lacking an unambiguous match to a single V gene segment were excluded. In an earlier analysis of 587 of the donors, a V segment was called functional when productive rearrangements were above 56.7%, and segregating when the standard deviation between donors exceeded 5%. A statistical classification framework was built to diagnose cytomegalovirus status from the catalog of TCR beta chain sequences. In a later analysis, TCR nucleotide sequences were compared against IMGT/GENE-DB human TR gene sequences so that V and J genes could be assigned. Using the TCRdist pipeline, a later analysis assigned CDR3 sequences along with most-parsimonious VDJ recombination scenarios. A later analysis defined each TCR beta chain by its CDR3 amino acid sequence plus V-gene family, and excluded reads lacking a unique V-gene family. In a later analysis, 500 to 700 highly shared, low-generation-probability nucleotide sequences were removed to address suspected cross-contamination and a sequencing artifact. In a later analysis, a clonal expansion index was calculated for each public chain from normalized within-repertoire ranks of inferred template counts. A later analysis computed generation probabilities with a VDJ recombination model fitted to out-of-frame rearrangements, and checked the results against IGoR. In a later analysis, TCR-TCR, TCR-HLA and TCR-CMV co-occurrence was scored with hypergeometric tests, and a repertoire-size bias correction was applied to TCR pairs. To estimate false discovery rates, a later analysis permuted the HLA or CMV assignments 20 times. In a later analysis, co-occurring TCRs were grouped with DBSCAN, and TCRdist sequence similarity was added when clustering was performed within HLA-allele-positive subsets. Repertoires with fewer than 30,000 or more than 120,000 public chains were left out of co-occurrence clustering, as were about five repertoires with anomalous nucleotide sharing. The table was pulled from immuneACCESS by TCRdb, which kept in-frame rearrangements only. Such tables lose some clones; where checked, under half of the loss comes from unresolved V genes, and the rest has no known cause. V and J calls and clone size are given by that table; D and trimming were obtained from the DNA. Here the sample has about 200,000 clones; roughly 82% occur a single time. The top ten clonotypes cover about 6.4% of the sample.

The cohort was made up of 666 healthy bone marrow donors. Cohort members were all nominally healthy when sampled, although unrecorded immune exposures were likely present. The donor was CMV seropositive and belonged to the group of 250 to 350 seropositive cohort members. Every donor gave a peripheral blood sample, and the peripheral blood mononuclear cells from that sample were used for TCR beta sequencing. Genomic DNA extraction from the blood cell samples was performed with the Qiagen DNeasy Blood Extraction Kit. This TCR was sampled from a man in his forties in good health and CMV-seropositive. The chain employs TRBV5-1 and TRBJ1-3; 9 nucleotides in the junction match TRBD1. The sample comprised PBMCs. CDR3 region: CASSPDRGGNTIYF. The DNA is TGCGCCAGCAGCCCGGACAGGGGTGGAAACACCATATATTTT. The CDR3, completed at both ends by the reference TRBV5-1 and TRBJ1-3 genes, gives the full variable domain KAGVTQTPRYLIKTRGQQVTLSCSPISGHRSVSWYQQTPGQGLQFLFEYFSETQRNKGNFPGRFSGRQFSNSRSEMNVSTLELGDSALYLCASSPDRGGNTIYFGEGSWLTVV.